This TCR beta chain appears in the sequencing data of a study of Ad26.COV2.S vaccination and SARS-CoV-2 variants (dated by TCRdb to the early 2020s). Background for the entire study: Donors in the vaccine arm were drawn from COV1001, a multicentre, randomized, double-blind, placebo-controlled phase I-IIa trial testing Ad26.COV2.S in healthy adults. Investigators did not know the trial group allocation while performing experiments and assessing outcomes. Ad26.COV2.S was administered intramuscularly at a dose of 5x10^10 or 1x10^11 viral particles, either as one shot or as two shots given 56 days apart. The TCR-sequenced set comprised around 32 samples: 19 Ad26.COV2.S vaccine recipients, 5 placebo recipients and 8 SARS-CoV-2 convalescent individuals. Sequencing of the TCRbeta repertoire served to evaluate the specificity and breadth of SARS-CoV-2-reactive T cell receptors following Ad26.COV2.S vaccination. Trial participants were randomized into five groups of five: low-dose or high-dose Ad26.COV2.S given once or twice, or placebo on both occasions.

The immunoSEQ Assay was used to sequence TCRbeta CDR3 regions. After extraction, genomic DNA underwent amplification by bias-controlled multiplex PCR, followed by high-throughput sequencing. As for the authors' bioinformatics: Collapsing and filtering of sequences were performed to quantify the absolute abundance of each unique TCRbeta CDR3 region. T cell fraction was estimated by normalizing TCRbeta template counts to usable DNA, which was measured by amplifying reference genes present in all nucleated cells. Repertoire TCRs were annotated as SARS-CoV-2-specific by exact matching of V gene, CDR3 amino acid sequence and J gene to a known reactive TCR set. MIRA supplied the reference SARS-CoV-2 TCR set, which was filtered for enrichment in COVID-19-positive ImmuneCODE repertoires so that public or cross-reactive TCRs were removed. Drawing on the MIRA antigens, annotated TCRs were analysed further at the level of specific ORF or position within ORF. Breadth was defined as the number of annotated unique rearrangements divided by the total number of unique productive rearrangements, and depth was defined as the summed frequency of the annotated unique rearrangements. Two-sided Wilcoxon rank-sum tests were applied when comparing TCR breadth between groups. Sourced from immuneACCESS, this table was stored by TCRdb with only in-frame sequences that have V and J called. A share of the clones is absent; for the studies checked, an unresolved V gene accounts for under half, and the remainder has no known explanation. D and trimming were read from the DNA, whereas the V and J calls and clone size are those reported in that table. This sample is represented by around 340,000 clones; about 89% of them were singletons. Roughly 5% of the sample comes from the top ten.

From cysteine to phenylalanine, the CDR3 is 13 amino acids long. The entry retains the CDR3 DNA only, 39 bases that are in frame from base 1. V was cut back by 2 bases and J by 7 bases, leaving a gap of 9 bases between them. CDR1 and CDR2 are drawn from the germline V gene: KGHSY, FQNENV. The study at large found these results: After vaccination, substantial breadth of spike-specific CD8+ and CD4+ T cell responses was reported. Higher spike-specific TCR breadth was observed in Ad26.COV2.S recipients than in placebo recipients (P = 0.0014). Vaccine and placebo recipients had comparable non-spike TCR breadth, which fits with the vaccine containing only spike. The study was not powered for comparison of responses between vaccine doses or regimens. It was noted by the authors that total T cell responses may have been underestimated by the TCR breadth and depth analyses.

According to the study, the label for this sample's treatment or condition signals: roughly 20 received Ad26.COV2.S at low or high dose, single or two shots; 5 received placebo; per-sample allocation not given. Repertoires of vaccine and placebo recipients were sequenced from samples taken on day 63 after the first injection. Between 29 July and 7 August 2020, Cohort 1b enrolled around 24 adults aged 18-55 years at one site in Boston, USA. Ad26.COV2.S was a replication-incompetent adenovirus type 26 vector that expressed a prefusion-stabilized SARS-CoV-2 spike protein derived from the original Wuhan strain. To note about this clone: No cognate antigen has been identified for it. No qualities accompany the bases; no much larger clone lies one base away.

Sequenced here: peripheral blood, sampled in a trial of Ad26.COV2.S vaccine versus placebo. This sequence was found in a person between 18 and 60 years old who received the Ad26.COV2.S COVID-19 vaccine or a placebo. The rearranged chain carries TRBV16 and TRBJ1-5; the D segment cannot be called with confidence. This receptor has the CDR3 CASSQQGNQPQHF. In nucleotides, the sequence is TGTGCCAGCAGCCAACAAGGAAACCAGCCCCAGCATTTT.